These T cell receptor beta chains were read from a single sample in a study of T-cell memory formation after mild COVID-19. TCRdb analysed the 5' RACE reads with MiXCR anew, one entry per CDR3 protein. The sample shows 190,000 or so distinct CDR3 sequences, about a fifth of them seen only once. Sequencing used PBMCs or a T cell subset sorted from them (not recorded which). Receptor source: an adult woman who had mild COVID-19 (a few samples of this study predate the infection). Cell type and time point are not known. CDR3s include the opening cysteine and the closing phenylalanine or tryptophan. The D gene is left open where the match is weak. Size is omitted from some rows. Given values are once, few, many or a class for expanded clones.

J gene: TRBJ2-7; D gene: -; CDR3 length: 13; clone size: -; V gene: TRBV20-1; CDR3 protein: CSARGRASYEQYF; CDR3 DNA: TGCAGTGCTAGGGGCAGGGCGTCCTACGAGCAGTACTTC
J gene: TRBJ2-4; D gene: -; CDR3 length: 16; clone size: few; V gene: TRBV7-8; CDR3 protein: CASSSISDLAKNIQYF; CDR3 DNA: TGTGCCAGCAGCTCGATAAGCGATCTAGCCAAAAACATTCAGTACTTC
J gene: TRBJ2-6; D gene: -; CDR3 length: 15; clone size: few; V gene: TRBV15; CDR3 protein: CATSRTISGANVLTF; CDR3 DNA: TGTGCCACCAGCAGGACGATCTCTGGGGCCAACGTCCTGACTTTC
J gene: TRBJ2-5; D gene: TRBD2; CDR3 length: 16; clone size: few; V gene: TRBV12-3/TRBV12-4; CDR3 protein: CASSYGSGGSQETQYF; CDR3 DNA: TGTGCCAGCAGTTATGGTAGCGGGGGATCCCAAGAGACCCAGTACTTC
J gene: TRBJ1-3; D gene: -; CDR3 length: 15; clone size: -; V gene: TRBV15; CDR3 protein: CATSRDRHTGNTIYF; CDR3 DNA: TGTGCCACCAGCAGAGATCGTCACACTGGAAACACCATATATTTT
J gene: TRBJ2-3; D gene: -; CDR3 length: 15; clone size: -; V gene: TRBV5-6; CDR3 protein: CASSFRKGSTDTQYF; CDR3 DNA: TGTGCCAGCAGCTTTCGGAAAGGGAGTACAGATACGCAGTATTTT
J gene: TRBJ1-1; D gene: TRBD1; CDR3 length: 14; clone size: -; V gene: TRBV9; CDR3 protein: CASSATGVTTEAFF; CDR3 DNA: TGTGCCAGCAGCGCCACAGGGGTAACCACTGAAGCTTTCTTT
J gene: TRBJ2-7; D gene: -; CDR3 length: 22; clone size: -; V gene: TRBV12-3/TRBV12-4; CDR3 protein: CASSLEGGSQDRATPTFYEQYF; CDR3 DNA: TGTGCCAGCAGTTTAGAGGGGGGTAGCCAAGATCGCGCCACCCCAACCTTCTACGAGCAGTACTTC
J gene: TRBJ2-1; D gene: -; CDR3 length: 12; clone size: -; V gene: TRBV6-5; CDR3 protein: CASSYNRNEQFF; CDR3 DNA: TGTGCCAGCAGTTACAACCGCAATGAGCAGTTCTTC
J gene: TRBJ1-2; D gene: -; CDR3 length: 18; clone size: -; V gene: TRBV11-2; CDR3 protein: CASSLDPFLGRPNYGYTF; CDR3 DNA: TGTGCCAGCAGCTTAGATCCCTTCTTAGGACGGCCTAACTATGGCTACACCTTC
J gene: TRBJ2-3; D gene: TRBD2; CDR3 length: 17; clone size: -; V gene: TRBV5-1; CDR3 protein: CASSQAEAGEYADTQYF; CDR3 DNA: TGCGCCAGCAGCCAAGCGGAAGCGGGGGAATACGCAGATACGCAGTATTTT
J gene: TRBJ2-1; D gene: TRBD2; CDR3 length: 15; clone size: -; V gene: TRBV6-5; CDR3 protein: CASRDTSGGGNEQFF; CDR3 DNA: TGTGCCAGCAGGGACACTAGCGGAGGGGGGAATGAGCAGTTCTTC
J gene: TRBJ1-3; D gene: -; CDR3 length: 16; clone size: few; V gene: TRBV5-6; CDR3 protein: CASSLPRGGLGNTIYF; CDR3 DNA: TGTGCCAGCAGCTTGCCGCGTGGGGGGCTTGGAAACACCATATATTTT
J gene: TRBJ2-1; D gene: TRBD1; CDR3 length: 14; clone size: -; V gene: TRBV5-6; CDR3 protein: CASTIMRGRHEQFF; CDR3 DNA: TGTGCCAGCACCATAATGAGGGGGCGCCATGAGCAGTTCTTC
J gene: TRBJ2-7; D gene: -; CDR3 length: 13; clone size: few; V gene: TRBV11-2; CDR3 protein: CASSSGTQYEQYF; CDR3 DNA: TGTGCCAGCAGTTCCGGGACACAGTACGAGCAGTACTTC
J gene: TRBJ2-7; D gene: TRBD1; CDR3 length: 15; clone size: few; V gene: TRBV6-2/TRBV6-3; CDR3 protein: CASRQWTGDTYEQYF; CDR3 DNA: TGTGCCAGCAGGCAATGGACAGGCGACACCTACGAGCAGTACTTC
J gene: TRBJ2-1; D gene: TRBD1; CDR3 length: 17; clone size: -; V gene: TRBV4-1; CDR3 protein: CASSQTSGGGSYNEQFF; CDR3 DNA: TGCGCCAGCAGCCAAACCTCAGGGGGCGGCTCCTACAATGAGCAGTTCTTC
J gene: TRBJ2-2; D gene: -; CDR3 length: 18; clone size: -; V gene: TRBV9; CDR3 protein: CASSVAQHGQINTGELFF; CDR3 DNA: TGTGCCAGCAGCGTAGCTCAACATGGACAGATTAACACCGGGGAGCTGTTTTTT
J gene: TRBJ1-1; D gene: -; CDR3 length: 12; clone size: few; V gene: TRBV19; CDR3 protein: CASREANTEAFF; CDR3 DNA: TGTGCCAGTAGGGAGGCTAACACTGAAGCTTTCTTT
J gene: TRBJ2-7; D gene: TRBD1; CDR3 length: 13; clone size: few; V gene: TRBV12-3/TRBV12-4; CDR3 protein: CASRGQDTYEQYF; CDR3 DNA: TGTGCCAGCAGAGGACAGGACACCTACGAGCAGTACTTC
J gene: TRBJ2-3; D gene: TRBD2; CDR3 length: 16; clone size: few; V gene: TRBV27; CDR3 protein: CASISLRRGGVDTQYF; CDR3 DNA: TGTGCCAGCATCTCCCTCCGGCGGGGGGGGGTGGATACGCAGTATTTT
J gene: TRBJ1-3; D gene: -; CDR3 length: 14; clone size: few; V gene: TRBV15; CDR3 protein: CATSRDSSGNTIYF; CDR3 DNA: TGTGCCACCAGCAGAGATAGCAGTGGAAACACCATATATTTT
J gene: TRBJ1-1; D gene: -; CDR3 length: 15; clone size: -; V gene: TRBV7-9; CDR3 protein: CASSQKPGLNTEAFF; CDR3 DNA: TGTGCCAGCAGCCAGAAACCGGGACTAAACACTGAAGCTTTCTTT
J gene: TRBJ2-7; D gene: -; CDR3 length: 14; clone size: -; V gene: TRBV12-3/TRBV12-4; CDR3 protein: CASSLGGGVHEQYF; CDR3 DNA: TGTGCCAGCAGTTTAGGGGGTGGAGTCCACGAGCAGTACTTC
J gene: TRBJ2-3; D gene: -; CDR3 length: 14; clone size: -; V gene: TRBV20-1; CDR3 protein: CSATGGAFTDTQYF; CDR3 DNA: TGCAGTGCTACGGGGGGCGCCTTCACAGATACGCAGTATTTT
J gene: TRBJ2-7; D gene: -; CDR3 length: 14; clone size: few; V gene: TRBV6-2/TRBV6-3; CDR3 protein: CASSFLASSYEQYF; CDR3 DNA: TGTGCCAGCAGTTTCCTGGCGAGCTCCTACGAGCAGTACTTC
J gene: TRBJ2-2; D gene: -; CDR3 length: 15; clone size: few; V gene: TRBV24-1; CDR3 protein: CATSHPGANTGELFF; CDR3 DNA: TGTGCCACCAGTCACCCGGGGGCGAACACCGGGGAGCTGTTTTTT
J gene: TRBJ1-2; D gene: -; CDR3 length: 15; clone size: few; V gene: TRBV29-1; CDR3 protein: CSVEDLHSQPYGYTF; CDR3 DNA: TGCAGCGTTGAAGATCTCCATTCGCAGCCGTATGGCTACACCTTC
J gene: TRBJ1-4; D gene: -; CDR3 length: 11; clone size: many; V gene: TRBV12-3/TRBV12-4; CDR3 protein: CASSFGEKLFF; CDR3 DNA: TGTGCCAGCAGCTTTGGGGAAAAACTGTTTTTT
J gene: TRBJ2-7; D gene: TRBD2; CDR3 length: 19; clone size: -; V gene: TRBV6-2/TRBV6-3; CDR3 protein: CASSYCRTSGSYYSYEQYF; CDR3 DNA: TGTGCCAGCAGTTACTGCAGGACTAGCGGGAGTTACTACTCCTACGAGCAGTACTTC
J gene: TRBJ1-6; D gene: -; CDR3 length: 15; clone size: few; V gene: TRBV11-2; CDR3 protein: CASSLGDTRGEALHF; CDR3 DNA: TGTGCCAGCAGCTTAGGAGACACCCGGGGAGAGGCCCTCCACTTT
J gene: TRBJ2-2; D gene: -; CDR3 length: 14; clone size: -; V gene: TRBV25-1; CDR3 protein: CASSARGRTGELFF; CDR3 DNA: TGTGCCAGCAGTGCCCGGGGGCGAACCGGGGAGCTGTTTTTT
J gene: TRBJ2-7; D gene: TRBD1; CDR3 length: 15; clone size: few; V gene: TRBV6-2/TRBV6-3; CDR3 protein: CASSYSGQKGYEQYF; CDR3 DNA: TGTGCCAGCAGTTATTCGGGACAGAAGGGCTACGAGCAGTACTTC
J gene: TRBJ2-5; D gene: -; CDR3 length: 16; clone size: few; V gene: TRBV24-1; CDR3 protein: CATSDPKTPRQETQYF; CDR3 DNA: TGTGCCACCAGTGATCCTAAGACCCCTAGACAAGAGACCCAGTACTTC
J gene: TRBJ2-3; D gene: TRBD1; CDR3 length: 16; clone size: -; V gene: TRBV15; CDR3 protein: CATSSADRAGTDTQYF; CDR3 DNA: TGTGCCACCAGCAGCGCGGACAGGGCAGGGACGGATACGCAGTATTTT
J gene: TRBJ2-3; D gene: -; CDR3 length: 15; clone size: -; V gene: TRBV7-6; CDR3 protein: CASSLAVGNTDTQYF; CDR3 DNA: TGTGCCAGCAGCTTAGCGGTGGGGAATACAGATACGCAGTATTTT
J gene: TRBJ2-7; D gene: TRBD1; CDR3 length: 15; clone size: few; V gene: TRBV27; CDR3 protein: CASRPQWTGAYEQYF; CDR3 DNA: TGTGCCAGCAGACCTCAGTGGACAGGGGCCTACGAGCAGTACTTC
J gene: TRBJ1-5; D gene: -; CDR3 length: 12; clone size: -; V gene: TRBV7-9; CDR3 protein: CASSWLDQPQHF; CDR3 DNA: TGTGCCAGCAGCTGGTTAGATCAGCCCCAGCATTTT
J gene: TRBJ1-2; D gene: -; CDR3 length: 13; clone size: -; V gene: TRBV10-3; CDR3 protein: CAISGVTDYGYTF; CDR3 DNA: TGTGCCATCAGTGGAGTAACGGACTATGGCTACACCTTC
J gene: TRBJ2-7; D gene: -; CDR3 length: 16; clone size: many; V gene: TRBV6-2/TRBV6-3; CDR3 protein: CASSYPETTGSYEQYF; CDR3 DNA: TGTGCCAGCAGTTACCCGGAAACCACAGGGTCCTACGAGCAGTACTTC
J gene: TRBJ1-1; D gene: -; CDR3 length: 16; clone size: -; V gene: TRBV6-8; CDR3 protein: CASSYGQLCMNTEAFF; CDR3 DNA: TGTGCCAGCAGTTACGGACAGCTGTGTATGAACACTGAAGCTTTCTTT
J gene: TRBJ1-5; D gene: -; CDR3 length: 13; clone size: -; V gene: TRBV4-2; CDR3 protein: CASSPGTASPQHF; CDR3 DNA: TGTGCCAGCAGCCCCGGGACCGCCTCGCCCCAGCATTTT
J gene: TRBJ1-4; D gene: -; CDR3 length: 12; clone size: few; V gene: TRBV2; CDR3 protein: CASILQGREVFF; CDR3 DNA: TGTGCCAGCATTCTTCAGGGGCGAGAGGTGTTTTTT
J gene: TRBJ2-3; D gene: -; CDR3 length: 16; clone size: few; V gene: TRBV7-6; CDR3 protein: CASSPSGGGTTDTQYF; CDR3 DNA: TGTGCCAGCAGTCCGTCGGGGGGCGGGACCACAGATACGCAGTATTTT
J gene: TRBJ2-1; D gene: TRBD2; CDR3 length: 18; clone size: many; V gene: TRBV7-8; CDR3 protein: CASSLEASGTTRGAEQFF; CDR3 DNA: TGTGCCAGCAGCTTAGAAGCTAGCGGGACCACTAGGGGGGCCGAACAGTTCTTC
J gene: TRBJ2-7; D gene: TRBD1; CDR3 length: 14; clone size: few; V gene: TRBV27; CDR3 protein: CASSLEGTGYEQYF; CDR3 DNA: TGTGCCAGCAGTTTAGAGGGGACAGGCTACGAGCAGTACTTC
J gene: TRBJ2-7; D gene: -; CDR3 length: 14; clone size: many; V gene: TRBV27; CDR3 protein: CASSLGGGAYEQYF; CDR3 DNA: TGTGCCAGCAGTTTAGGGGGCGGAGCCTACGAGCAGTACTTC
J gene: TRBJ2-7; D gene: -; CDR3 length: 14; clone size: few; V gene: TRBV7-3; CDR3 protein: CARSLFALSYEQYF; CDR3 DNA: TGTGCCAGAAGCTTGTTCGCCCTCTCCTACGAGCAGTACTTC
J gene: TRBJ1-5; D gene: -; CDR3 length: 13; clone size: few; V gene: TRBV7-9; CDR3 protein: CASREGSNQPQHF; CDR3 DNA: TGTGCCAGCCGGGAGGGTAGCAATCAGCCCCAGCATTTT
J gene: TRBJ2-7; D gene: TRBD2; CDR3 length: 15; clone size: -; V gene: TRBV9; CDR3 protein: CASSLGTSGSYEQYF; CDR3 DNA: TGTGCCAGCAGCCTCGGGACTAGCGGGAGCTACGAGCAGTACTTC
J gene: TRBJ2-2; D gene: -; CDR3 length: 13; clone size: -; V gene: TRBV27; CDR3 protein: CASSFLGTGELFF; CDR3 DNA: TGTGCCAGCAGTTTTCTCGGGACCGGGGAGCTGTTTTTT
J gene: TRBJ2-7; D gene: -; CDR3 length: 13; clone size: -; V gene: TRBV7-9; CDR3 protein: CASSSPTGYEQYF; CDR3 DNA: TGTGCCAGCAGCTCACCCACGGGATACGAGCAGTACTTC
J gene: TRBJ1-3; D gene: -; CDR3 length: 14; clone size: few; V gene: TRBV9; CDR3 protein: CASSEDDSGNTIYF; CDR3 DNA: TGTGCCAGCAGCGAGGATGACTCTGGAAACACCATATATTTT
J gene: TRBJ2-7; D gene: -; CDR3 length: 14; clone size: once; V gene: TRBV20-1; CDR3 protein: CSASWSPSSYEQYF; CDR3 DNA: TGCAGTGCTAGTTGGTCACCGAGCTCCTACGAGCAGTACTTC
J gene: TRBJ2-3; D gene: -; CDR3 length: 13; clone size: -; V gene: TRBV29-1; CDR3 protein: CSVDGSIADTQYF; CDR3 DNA: TGCAGCGTTGACGGGAGTATAGCAGATACGCAGTATTTT
J gene: TRBJ1-1; D gene: -; CDR3 length: 13; clone size: -; V gene: TRBV7-9; CDR3 protein: CASSPTSGTEAFF; CDR3 DNA: TGTGCCAGCAGTCCCACATCGGGCACTGAAGCTTTCTTT
J gene: TRBJ2-5; D gene: -; CDR3 length: 16; clone size: -; V gene: TRBV3-1; CDR3 protein: CASSQMVGPSAETQYF; CDR3 DNA: TGTGCCAGCAGCCAAATGGTGGGACCCTCGGCGGAGACCCAGTACTTC
J gene: TRBJ1-2; D gene: -; CDR3 length: 15; clone size: -; V gene: TRBV7-9; CDR3 protein: CASSLEGGAVGGYTF; CDR3 DNA: TGTGCCAGCAGCTTAGAGGGAGGAGCCGTGGGAGGCTACACCTTC
J gene: TRBJ2-5; D gene: -; CDR3 length: 12; clone size: few; V gene: TRBV10-3; CDR3 protein: CAISESQETQYF; CDR3 DNA: TGTGCCATCAGTGAATCACAAGAGACCCAGTACTTC
J gene: TRBJ1-1; D gene: -; CDR3 length: 20; clone size: -; V gene: TRBV6-6; CDR3 protein: CASSYPDFRGPEYMNTEAFF; CDR3 DNA: TGTGCCAGCAGTTACCCGGACTTTCGGGGTCCGGAATATATGAACACTGAAGCTTTCTTT